The T cell receptor beta chain described here comes from a study of T cell responses to AZD1222 COVID-19 vaccine. Study conclusions and caveats: Two AZD1222 doses significantly raised spike-specific TCR breadth and depth over controls. Seropositive AZD1222 recipients at baseline numbered only five to seven. Reports say nearly half of spike-specific TCRs go after unmutated variant regions. Repertoires were obtained solely post-peak T cell response.

Regarding this clone: Its antigen is currently unknown.

The CDR3 loop spans 15 amino acids. The germline gives CDR1 SGHTA, CDR2 FQGNSA. J lost 6 bases, V lost 4 bases, and 5 bases had no gene match. Profiling relied on immunoSEQ multiplex PCR, and the TCRdb table lists in-frame clones only, not all of them. The sample has 150,000 to 200,000 clones; 85% to 95% are singletons. The source material was peripheral blood, sampled on day 0 of AZD1222 vaccination. The TCR was taken from an adult in good health. The rearrangement joins TRBV7-2 to TRBJ1-4, with 10 positions matching TRBD1. CDR3 sequence reads: CASSWRTGGYEKLFF. In DNA, the CDR3 is TGTGCCAGCAGCTGGCGGACAGGGGGATATGAAAAACTGTTTTTT.